Sequencing of this T cell receptor beta chain was carried out in a study of control samples from healthy donors and cancer patients. Sequencing was performed with immunoSEQ multiplex PCR; in TCRdb, only in-frame clones are kept and a portion is missing. The table includes 9,500 to 15,000 clones, roughly 88% detected once. Trimming took off 4 bases at V and 7 bases at J, with 17 bases between the two ends. The CDR3 spans 15 residues. From germline, CDR1 is SGHDT and CDR2 YYEEEE. The origin of this receptor is a male donor with melanoma. This chain uses TRBV5-6 with TRBJ1-4; no reliable D call. The sequencing sample was made of formalin-fixed, paraffin-embedded tissue. The CDR3: CASSAPSRTGEKLFF. CDR3 nucleotides: TGTGCCAGCAGCGCGCCTTCCCGGACGGGTGAAAAACTGTTTTTT.